Following are 25 T cell receptor beta chains from one sample sequenced in a study of identifying expanded T cells in peripheral blood (dated by TCRdb to between 2018 and 2021). The method was the immunoSEQ multiplex PCR assay. TCRdb limited this immuneACCESS table to in-frame rearrangements with V and J called. A share of clones is missing; checked studies link under half to unresolved V genes, and the rest is unexplained. Across this sample there are around 85,000 clones, with more than 75% seen only once. Around 19% of the sample rests with the top ten. Material: blood. The receptors were sampled from a person aged 18 to 75 in good health.

The rearrangement links TRBV18 to TRBJ1-3, with D possibly being TRBD1 (6 bases). In germline, CDR1 is KGHSH, CDR2 LQKENI. The CDR3 covers 15 residues. V shed 3 bases and J shed 2 bases, with 11 bases lying between them. The CDR3 spells CASSPRGNAGNTIYF. Written as DNA, the CDR3 is TGTGCCAGCTCACCCAGGGGTAACGCTGGAAACACCATATATTTT.

CDR3 amino acids: CASSRGESYNEQFF. The CDR3 region has the DNA TGCGCCAGCAGCCGAGGCGAGTCCTACAATGAGCAGTTCTTC. The chain uses TRBV4-1 and TRBJ2-1; D is unclear. V was pared by 4 bases and J by 1 base, with 8 bases between. The V gene's germline CDR1 is MGHRA and CDR2 YSYEKL. The CDR3 length is 14 residues.

This chain connects TRBV29-1 to TRBJ2-7, with TRBD2 matching 8 bases. CDR1 SQVTM and CDR2 ANQGSEA come from the germline V gene. The CDR3 is 13 amino acids. Germline trimming cut 6 bases from V and 6 bases from J; bases unmatched to any gene: 10. Here the CDR3 DNA reads TGCAGCGTCCGCTCGATAAGCGGGGGCGAGCAGTACTTC. This encodes CSVRSISGGEQYF.

This chain uses TRBV19 with TRBJ1-6; weak D call: TRBD1 (5 bases). Germline assignment: CDR1 LNHDA and CDR2 SQIVND (reference sequence). This CDR3 comprises 17 residues. Trimming cost V 5 bases and J 0 bases, with 14 bases left between them. This chain's CDR3 is CASSERTGGSYNSPLHF. The CDR3 region has the DNA TGTGCCAGTAGTGAACGAACAGGAGGCTCCTATAATTCACCCCTCCACTTT. Full variable domain (missing parts from reference TRBV19 and TRBJ1-6): DGGITQSPKYLFRKEGQNVTLSCEQNLNHDAMYWYRQDPGQGLRLIYYSQIVNDFQKGDIAEGYSVSREKKESFPLTVTSAQKNPTAFYLCASSERTGGSYNSPLHFGNGTRLTVT.

J is TRBJ1-1 and V is TRBV7-9; D remains unclear. Germline-derived CDR1 and CDR2 are SEHNR and FQNEAQ (reference sequence). The V end was cut by 3 bases, the J end by 5 bases, with 7 bases between. This CDR3 spans 12 amino acids. The CDR3 nucleotides read TGTGCCAGCAGCTTCTCACGAACTGAAGCTTTCTTT. Translating it yields CASSFSRTEAFF.

The gene calls are TRBV4-3 and TRBJ1-1; TRBD1 might be the D (6 bases). Trimming cost V 1 base and J 7 bases, with 13 bases left between them. The CDR3 is 14 amino acids. Germline CDR1 LGHNA, CDR2 YSLEER. The CDR3 sequence is CASSQVWGPYEAFF. The CDR3 nucleotides are TGCGCCAGCAGCCAAGTATGGGGGCCGTATGAAGCTTTCTTT.

The V gene is TRBV4-1, the J gene TRBJ1-2; 8 nucleotides line up with TRBD1. The CDR3 is made up of 14 amino acids. Trimming took 4 bases from V and 2 from J; bases not matched to a gene: 3. Germline V CDR1 and CDR2: MGHRA, YSYEKL. CDR3 sequence: CASSPGQGNYGYTF. In DNA form, the CDR3 reads TGCGCCAGCAGCCCCGGACAGGGAAACTATGGCTACACCTTC.

V usage is TRBV4-1 and J usage is TRBJ2-5; 10 bases are a match to TRBD2. The CDR3 has 19 residues. V lost 2 bases to trimming and J lost 4 bases; unmatched junction nucleotides: 16. Germline-derived CDR1 and CDR2 are MGHRA and YSYEKL. The CDR3 bases are TGCGCCAGCAGCCAAATCCCCAGCGGGGGGGCCAATCAGAGAGAGACCCAGTACTTC. It specifies CASSQIPSGGANQRETQYF.

This sequence joins TRBV9 and TRBJ1-1; D possibly corresponds to TRBD1 (5 bases). The V end was cut by 0 bases, the J end by 3 bases, with 12 bases between. Germline CDR1 SGDLS, CDR2 YYNGEE. The CDR3 is 15 amino acids. CDR3 DNA: TGTGCCAGCAGCGTAGTGGGGGGTTTGGACACTGAAGCTTTCTTT. Amino acids: CASSVVGGLDTEAFF.

The chain links TRBV2 to TRBJ1-6, with D possibly being TRBD1 (6 bases). CDR3 length: 14 amino acids. The germline gives CDR1 SNHLY, CDR2 FYNNEI. V lost 5 bases to trimming and J lost 9 bases, with 14 bases between them. Here the CDR3 reads CASSIQGIISPLHF. The CDR3 coding sequence is TGTGCCAGCAGTATTCAGGGGATCATTTCACCCCTCCACTTT.

The J gene is TRBJ2-5, the V gene TRBV18; D is perhaps TRBD1 (7 bases). V was trimmed by 2 bases and J by 6 bases, leaving 16 bases between them. The CDR3 is made up of 15 amino acids. Germline V gene lookup returns CDR1 KGHSH and CDR2 LQKENI. The CDR3 nucleotides are TGTGCCAGCTCACCATCCCAGGGGGGTGAACAGACCCAGTACTTC. This sequence encodes CASSPSQGGEQTQYF.

The J gene is TRBJ1-2, the V gene TRBV7-6; 8 positions agree with TRBD1. CDR1 SGHVS and CDR2 FNYEAQ come from the germline V gene. V shed 5 bases and J 4 bases; nucleotides not matched to a gene: 6. The CDR3 spans 14 residues. CDR3 nucleotides: TGTGCCAGCAGCCTAGACAGGGGCCTCTATGGCTACACCTTC. Encoded protein: CASSLDRGLYGYTF.

This sequence joins TRBV30 and TRBJ2-3; no clear D gene. This CDR3 is built from 12 residues. Between the trimmed V and J ends, which lost 4 bases and 5 bases, there was a span of 10 bases. Germline V lookup: CDR1 GTSNPN, CDR2 SVGIG (reference sequence). CDR3 nucleotide sequence: TGTGCCTGGACTAGTTCTGGAGATACGCAGTATTTT. Translated, it gives CAWTSSGDTQYF.

This clone was observed a handful of times. The rearrangement uses TRBV18 and TRBJ2-1, with D maybe TRBD1 (8 bases). V lost 6 bases, J lost 2 bases, and 17 bases lay in between. The germline V gene encodes CDR1 KGHSH and CDR2 LQKENI. The length of the CDR3 is 16 residues. The CDR3 sequence: CASSLTGGGPYNEQFF. The DNA of the CDR3 is TGTGCCAGCTCTCTCACAGGGGGGGGCCCCTACAATGAGCAGTTCTTC.

The CDR3 spells CSVEDRDTSYGYTF. The DNA of the CDR3 is TGCAGCGTTGAAGATCGGGACACATCCTATGGCTACACCTTC. The chain links TRBV29-1 to TRBJ1-2; the D gene is possibly TRBD1 (6 bases). CDR1 and CDR2 (germline): SQVTM, ANQGSEA. The CDR3 contains 14 residues. V lost 0 bases, J lost 4 bases, and 12 bases lay in between. The variable domain in full, with the rest retrieved from reference TRBV29-1 and TRBJ1-2, is SAVISQKPSRDICQRGTSLTIQCQVDSQVTMMFWYRQQPGQSLTLIATANQGSEATYESGFVIDKFPISRPNLTFSTLTVSNMSPEDSSIYLCSVEDRDTSYGYTFGSGTRLTVV.

The chain joins TRBV9 to TRBJ2-1, with TRBD2 identical over 14 bases. The CDR3 contains 15 residues. The germline V gene has CDR1 SGDLS and CDR2 YYNGEE. V lost 4 bases, J lost 12 bases, and 9 bases stayed unmatched. CDR3 sequence (DNA): TGTGCCAGCAGCCCTCGACTAGCGGGGGGGTATGGGCAGTTCTTC. Protein product: CASSPRLAGGYGQFF.

The DNA for the CDR3 is TGTGCCAGCAGCTTCGGACAGGGAGGTGGCTACACCTTC. Residues: CASSFGQGGGYTF. The chain has TRBV13 and TRBJ1-2; TRBD1 aligns across 8 bases. J gave up 7 bases and V 3 bases, and 4 bases lay outside the gene matches. The V gene's germline CDR1 is PRHDT and CDR2 FYEKMQ (reference sequence). The CDR3 runs 13 residues.

The V and J genes are TRBV7-2 and TRBJ2-7; 7 nucleotides match TRBD1. CDR3 length equals 15 residues. The junction had 7 bases not matched to a gene; V was cut back by 1 base and J by 4 bases. From germline, CDR1 is SGHTA and CDR2 FQGNSA. Written as DNA, the CDR3 is TGTGCCAGCAGCTTAGTTCTAGACAGGGAGTACGAGCAGTACTTC. As protein: CASSLVLDREYEQYF.

The rearrangement links TRBV2 to TRBJ2-7; TRBD1 aligns across 11 bases. The CDR3 spans 14 residues. V trimming: 6 bases; J trimming: 1 base; junction bases outside the gene matches: 2. CDR1 SNHLY and CDR2 FYNNEI come from the germline V gene. The CDR3 region is CASRGQGGSYEQYF. The CDR3 DNA reads TGTGCCAGCAGGGGACAGGGGGGATCCTACGAGCAGTACTTC.

This chain uses TRBV18 with TRBJ2-2, with D tentatively TRBD1 (6 bases). Germline CDR1 and CDR2: KGHSH and LQKENI. The CDR3 runs 19 residues. Trimming stripped 3 bases from V and 0 bases from J, with 20 bases between. This CDR3 is CASSPQQGSLIANTGELFF. CDR3 nucleotide sequence: TGTGCCAGCTCACCTCAACAGGGTTCTCTCATCGCGAACACCGGGGAGCTGTTTTTT.

This rearrangement joins TRBV28 to TRBJ1-1, with unresolved D. Trimming pared 4 bases from V and 10 bases from J, leaving 13 bases between. The CDR3 length is 12 residues. Germline V gene sequence: CDR1 MDHEN, CDR2 SYDVKM. Here the CDR3 DNA reads TGTGCCAGCAGTTACCGACCCCCCGGAGCTTTCTTT. It translates to CASSYRPPGAFF.

The rearrangement uses TRBV19 and TRBJ2-5, with TRBD2 matching over 8 bases. Germline-derived CDR1 and CDR2 are LNHDA and SQIVND (reference sequence). Trimming removed 3 bases from V and 9 bases from J; junction bases left unmatched: 9. This CDR3 is built from 14 residues. CDR3 nucleotides: TGTGCCAGTAGTATTGGGGGTATAGCGGGATCCCAGTACTTC. It encodes CASSIGGIAGSQYF.

The chain has TRBV7-6 and TRBJ1-5, with TRBD1 matching 7 bases. V was clipped by 5 bases and J by 5 bases; unmatched bases: 6. CDR1 SGHVS and CDR2 FNYEAQ come from the germline V gene. The CDR3 is 14 amino acids. The CDR3 spells CASSVRQGDQPQHF. The DNA of the CDR3 is TGTGCCAGCAGCGTGCGACAGGGAGATCAGCCCCAGCATTTT.

This rearrangement joins TRBV27 to TRBJ1-1; D is undetermined. Deletions cut 8 bases from V and 3 bases from J, with 16 bases between. Germline loops: CDR1 MNHEY, CDR2 SMNVEV (reference sequence). The CDR3 sequence is 14 residues long. For the CDR3, the DNA is TGTGCCAGCCGGACCTACGATGCGGACACTGAAGCTTTCTTT. It codes for CASRTYDADTEAFF.

The chain links TRBV18 to TRBJ2-5; D is undetermined. The germline gives CDR1 KGHSH, CDR2 LQKENI. This CDR3 contains 12 residues. V was trimmed by 4 bases and J by 1 base, leaving 4 bases between them. This CDR3 reads CASSRSQETQYF. Written as DNA, the CDR3 is TGTGCCAGCTCACGGTCCCAAGAGACCCAGTACTTC.